These 3 T cell receptor beta chains share one sample of origin, sequenced in a study of TIL therapy for anti-PD-1-resistant metastatic lung cancer. Sequencing used immunoSEQ v3. Data came from immunoSEQ multiplex PCR; TCRdb stores just in-frame clones and leaves some out. The sample consists of 50,000 or so clones, 79% of them appearing once. The time point is: pre-treatment sample, taken before nivolumab and TIL therapy. The source material was blood, sampled at baseline. The source is a woman aged 30 to 85 with non-small cell lung cancer.

The chain is built from TRBV7-7 and TRBJ1-2, with 11 nucleotides matching TRBD1. Trimming cost V 5 bases and J 13 bases; bases outside gene matches: 9. Germline-derived CDR1 and CDR2 are SSHAT and FNYEAQ (reference sequence). There are 13 residues in the CDR3. DNA of the CDR3: TGTGCCAGCAGCCCCAGGACAGGGGGCGTAATCACCTTC. Protein: CASSPRTGGVITF. Looking up the rest from reference TRBV7-7 and TRBJ1-2 gives the full variable domain: GAGVSQSPRYKVTKRGQDVTLRCDPISSHATLYWYQQALGQGPEFLTYFNYEAQPDKSGLPSDRFSAERPEGSISTLTIQRTEQRDSAMYRCASSPRTGGVITFGSGTRLTVV.

A word on this clone: Its ends do not fully match the called genes, so a read error is possible. This rearrangement joins TRBV5-4 to TRBJ1-3; D is unresolved. CDR3 length: 17 amino acids. CDR1 SGHNT and CDR2 YYREEE come from the germline V gene (reference sequence). CDR3 region: CASSLGIGRFSGNTIYF. The CDR3 DNA reads TGTGCCAGCAGTTTGGGCATAGGGCGGTTCTCTGGAAACACCATATATTTT.

CDR3 sequence (DNA): TGTGCCAGCAGTTATGTTCCGGGGGCCACTGAAGCTTTCTTT. It encodes CASSYVPGATEAFF. The V call is TRBV6-5, the J call TRBJ1-1; D might be TRBD1 (6 bases). The CDR3 runs 14 residues. Trimming took 3 bases from V and 4 from J, leaving 12 bases between them. Germline V gene sequence: CDR1 MNHEY, CDR2 SVGAGI.